Described below is a single T cell receptor beta chain sequence and its context. Its antigen is not known. The entry originates in a study of shared clonotypes between healthy human individuals. Study-wide findings and caveats: Although depth was large, rarefaction showed that sequencing of the sorted subsets was incomplete.

CDR3 length equals 15 residues. The J segment lost 5 bases and the V segment lost 5 bases, leaving 4 bases of the junction unmatched. Germline loops: CDR1 MNHNS, CDR2 SASEGT. Only in-frame clones appear in the TCRdb table, and some are missing; sequencing was by immunoSEQ multiplex PCR. The sample lists about 2,500,000 clones; approximately 90% were seen once. The source of this sequence is a man between 18 and 35 years old in good health. Input material: naive CD4+ T cells sorted from blood. Subset noted: CD45RA+ positively selected. The chain couples TRBV6-1 to TRBJ2-3; TRBD2 matches at 13 bases. DNA for the CDR3: TGTGCCAGCAGTTTTGGACTAGCGGGGGTAGATACGCAGTATTTT. It encodes CASSFGLAGVDTQYF.